This TCR beta chain originates from a study of T cell changes during pregnancy in multiple sclerosis. The protocol was immunoSEQ multiplex PCR, while the TCRdb copy is restricted to in-frame clones and leaves out a portion. This sample has about 110,000 clones, with about nine tenths found just once. The V gene end was trimmed by 6 bases and the J gene end by 6 bases; junction bases not matched to a gene: 8. The CDR3 totals 15 residues. Germline CDR1 and CDR2: ENHRY and SYGVKD. This material consisted of peripheral blood, taken after pregnancy. This sequence was found in a female donor with multiple sclerosis, enrolled in a pregnancy study. The genes are TRBV10-3 and TRBJ1-5; 10 bases match TRBD1. The CDR3 sequence: CAISEGQGGSQPQHF. In nucleotides, the CDR3 is TGTGCCATCAGCGAAGGACAGGGGGGATCTCAGCCCCAGCATTTT.